This TCR beta chain was captured by sequencing in a study of control samples from healthy donors and cancer patients. Clones were sequenced by immunoSEQ multiplex PCR, and TCRdb holds only the in-frame ones, with some missing. The sample lists around 14,000 clones; approximately 80% were seen once. Between the trimmed V and J ends, which lost 2 bases and 4 bases, there was a span of 8 bases. CDR1 is LGHNA and CDR2 is YSLEER in the germline V gene. This CDR3 comprises 13 residues. This TCR was sampled from a female donor with lung cancer. The chain has TRBV4-3 and TRBJ2-5, with D perhaps TRBD2 (5 bases). Sequencing was done on a sample of formalin-fixed, paraffin-embedded tissue. Here the CDR3 reads CASSQLAGETQYF. CDR3 in DNA: TGCGCCAGCAGCCAACTAGCTGGAGAGACCCAGTACTTC.